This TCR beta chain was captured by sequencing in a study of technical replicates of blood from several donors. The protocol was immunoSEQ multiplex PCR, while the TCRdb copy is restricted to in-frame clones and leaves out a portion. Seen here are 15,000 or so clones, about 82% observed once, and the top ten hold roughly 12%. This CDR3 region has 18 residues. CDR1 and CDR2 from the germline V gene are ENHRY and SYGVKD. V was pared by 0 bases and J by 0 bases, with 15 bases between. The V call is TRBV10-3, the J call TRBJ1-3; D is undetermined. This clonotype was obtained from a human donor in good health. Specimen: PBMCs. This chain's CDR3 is CAISESEGRSSSGNTIYF. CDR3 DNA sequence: TGTGCCATCAGTGAGTCGGAGGGCAGGTCGAGCTCTGGAAACACCATATATTTT.